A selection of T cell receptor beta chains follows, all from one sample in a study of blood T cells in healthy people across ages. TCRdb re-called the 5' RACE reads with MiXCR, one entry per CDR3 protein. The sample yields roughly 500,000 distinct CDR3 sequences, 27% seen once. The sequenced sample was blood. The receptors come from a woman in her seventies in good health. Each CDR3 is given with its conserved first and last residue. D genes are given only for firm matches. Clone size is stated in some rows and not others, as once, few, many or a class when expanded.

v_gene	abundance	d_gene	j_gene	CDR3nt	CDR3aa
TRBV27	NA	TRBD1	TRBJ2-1	TGTGCCAGCAGTCCGGACCGGACAGGGACGTACTACAATGAGCAGTTCTTC	CASSPDRTGTYYNEQFF
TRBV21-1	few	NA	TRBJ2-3	TGTGCCAGCAGCAAACCACGGACAGGGCACCCAGATACGCAGTATTTT	CASSKPRTGHPDTQYF
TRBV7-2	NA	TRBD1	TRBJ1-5	TGTGCCAGCAGCCCCCGAAGACAGGGGGCCGAACAGCCCCAGCATTTT	CASSPRRQGAEQPQHF
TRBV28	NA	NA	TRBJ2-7	TGTGCCAGCAGTTCCGGCGGGGACAGCCGATACGAGCAGTACTTC	CASSSGGDSRYEQYF
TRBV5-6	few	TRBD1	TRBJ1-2	TGTGCCAGCAGCTTAGGACAGGGAAACTTTCGGGGCTACACCTTC	CASSLGQGNFRGYTF
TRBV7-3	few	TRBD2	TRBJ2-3	TGTGCCAGCAGCTTACATAGCGGGGGCACTACTAGCACAGATACGCAGTATTTT	CASSLHSGGTTSTDTQYF
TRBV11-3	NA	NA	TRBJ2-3	TGTGCCAGCAGCTCCTCGGGACAAAGAGATACGCAGTATTTT	CASSSSGQRDTQYF
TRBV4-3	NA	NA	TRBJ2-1	TGCGCCAGCAGCCCTAATAAGGGACGGTACTACAATGAGCAGTTCTTC	CASSPNKGRYYNEQFF
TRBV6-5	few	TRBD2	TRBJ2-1	TGTGCCAGCAGTTACTCTTCTAGCGGGGGGCCTTCAAAGAGAGAGCAGTTCTTC	CASSYSSSGGPSKREQFF
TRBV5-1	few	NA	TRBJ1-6	TGCGCCAGCAGCTTGGACAGGGTGGTCTCTCCCCTCCACTTT	CASSLDRVVSPLHF
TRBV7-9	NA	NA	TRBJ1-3	TGTGCCAGCAGCCCAGTCTCTGGAAACACCATATATTTT	CASSPVSGNTIYF
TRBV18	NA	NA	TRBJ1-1	TGTGCCAGCTCACAAGGGCCCCTGAACACTGAAGCTTTCTTT	CASSQGPLNTEAFF
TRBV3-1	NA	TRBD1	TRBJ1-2	TGTGCCACCTCCCGGACAGGGGGCTATGGCTACACCTTC	CATSRTGGYGYTF
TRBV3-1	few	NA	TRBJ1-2	TGTGCCAGCAGCCAAGGAGACAGAACTCACTTC	CASSQGDRTHF
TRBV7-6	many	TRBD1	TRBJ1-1	TGTGCCAGCAGCCAGACAGGGTTCGCCACTGAAGCTTTCTTT	CASSQTGFATEAFF
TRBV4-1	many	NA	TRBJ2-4	TGCGCCAGCAGCCAAGGTGGCCAAAACATTCAGTACTTC	CASSQGGQNIQYF
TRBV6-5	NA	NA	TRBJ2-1	TGTGCCAGCAGGTCTAATACAAATGAGCAGTTCTTC	CASRSNTNEQFF
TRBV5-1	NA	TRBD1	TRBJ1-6	TGCGCCAGCAGCTTACAGGGGGAGGAACCCCTCCACTTT	CASSLQGEEPLHF
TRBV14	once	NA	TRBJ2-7	TGTGCCAGCAGCCAAGCAACATACTACGAGCAGTACTTC	CASSQATYYEQYF
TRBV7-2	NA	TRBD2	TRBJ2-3	TGTGCCAGCAGCGCCCTAGCGGGGGGGCGGAGGAGCACAGATACGCAGTATTTT	CASSALAGGRRSTDTQYF
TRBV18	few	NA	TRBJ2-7	TGTGCCAGCTCACCGGGGGGCGTCGAGCAGTACTTC	CASSPGGVEQYF
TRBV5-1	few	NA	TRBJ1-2	TGCGCCAGCAGCCCGACCACCGGGGGGTCTGGCTACACCTTC	CASSPTTGGSGYTF
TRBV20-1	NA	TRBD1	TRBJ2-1	TGCAGTGCCTACAACTCCGGGACAGGGTCCTACAATGAGCAGTTCTTC	CSAYNSGTGSYNEQFF
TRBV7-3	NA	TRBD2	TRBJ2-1	TGTGCCAGCAGCTTATTCGGCGGGGGGGGCGTAAATGAGCAGTTCTTC	CASSLFGGGGVNEQFF
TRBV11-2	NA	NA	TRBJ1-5	TGTGCCAGCAGCCTATTTGGAGGTAATCAGCCCCAGCATTTT	CASSLFGGNQPQHF
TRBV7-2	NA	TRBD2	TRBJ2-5	TGTGCCAGCAGCATACTCCCGGGACTAGCCGCCGGGGAGCAGTACTTC	CASSILPGLAAGEQYF